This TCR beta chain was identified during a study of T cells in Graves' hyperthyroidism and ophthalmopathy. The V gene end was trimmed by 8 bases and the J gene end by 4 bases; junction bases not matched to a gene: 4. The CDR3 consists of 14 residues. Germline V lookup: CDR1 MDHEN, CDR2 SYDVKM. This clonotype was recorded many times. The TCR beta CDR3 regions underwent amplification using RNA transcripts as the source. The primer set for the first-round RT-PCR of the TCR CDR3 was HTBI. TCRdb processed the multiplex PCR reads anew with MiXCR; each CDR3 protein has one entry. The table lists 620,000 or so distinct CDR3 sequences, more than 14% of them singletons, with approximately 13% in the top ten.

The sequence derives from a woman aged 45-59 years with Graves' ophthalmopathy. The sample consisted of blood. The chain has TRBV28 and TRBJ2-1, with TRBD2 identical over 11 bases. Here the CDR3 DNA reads TGTGCCAGCCGACTAGCGGGAAGGTACAATGAGCAGTTCTTC. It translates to CASRLAGRYNEQFF.